Below, 10 T cell receptor beta chains from the same sample are listed, as sequenced in a study of patients and donors after allogeneic stem cell transplantation. TCRdb reprocessed the RT-PCR reads via MiXCR and lists one record per CDR3 protein. The data hold over 200,000 distinct CDR3 sequences, with around two fifths observed a single time. Input material: blood, either unsorted or a sorted T cell fraction (not recorded which). These receptors all stem from a human donor who was either an allogeneic HSCT recipient or a stem cell or donor lymphocyte infusion donor (not recorded which). It is not recorded whose cells these are; they may come from a transplant donor.

V usage is TRBV14 and J usage is TRBJ2-7, with D perhaps given as TRBD1 or TRBD2 (7 bases each). V gave up 5 bases and J gave up 1 base, with 15 bases separating them. The germline V gene encodes CDR1 SGHDN and CDR2 FVKESK. This CDR3 is built from 15 residues. The CDR3 region is CASSFGGTVSYEQYF. CDR3 in DNA: TGTGCCAGCAGCTTCGGGGGGACAGTATCCTACGAGCAGTACTTC.

The chain links TRBV5-1 to TRBJ1-1, with D possibly matching TRBD1 (5 bases). The V gene lost 5 bases and the J gene lost 2 bases, with 10 bases spanning the gap. Germline assignment: CDR1 SGHRS and CDR2 YFSETQ. The CDR3 runs 13 residues. The CDR3 DNA follows: TGCGCCAGCAGGCTACGGACAAACACTGAAGCTTTCTTT. Translating it yields CASRLRTNTEAFF.

The chain combines TRBV12-3 or TRBV12-4 with TRBJ2-1, with D tentatively TRBD1 (6 bases). V was pared by 2 bases and J by 3 bases, with 11 bases between. This CDR3 has 15 amino acids. The CDR3 nucleotides read TGTGCCAGCAGTTTAAGGGGGTCCTTCTACAATGAGCAGTTCTTC. Translating it yields CASSLRGSFYNEQFF.

The rearrangement joins TRBV27 to TRBJ1-2; D gene uncertain. V lost 2 bases, J lost 2 bases, and 6 bases lay in between. The CDR3 is 13 residues long. From germline, CDR1 is MNHEY and CDR2 SMNVEV (reference sequence). CDR3 sequence (DNA): TGTGCCAGCAGTTTAAAGGTGAACTATGGCTACACCTTC. This translates into CASSLKVNYGYTF.

The CDR3 spells CAIEASGAYNEQFF. The DNA of the CDR3 is TGTGCCATCGAGGCTAGCGGGGCCTACAATGAGCAGTTCTTC. The rearrangement joins TRBV10-3 to TRBJ2-1, with 9 positions matching TRBD2. The length of the CDR3 is 14 residues. V gave up 8 bases and J gave up 2 bases; unmatched junction bases: 4. Germline CDR1 and CDR2: ENHRY and SYGVKD.

This clonotype was seen only a few times. This chain links TRBV12-3 or TRBV12-4 with TRBJ1-6, with D unclear. Trimming left V 4 bases short and J 7 bases short, with 14 bases between. This CDR3 is 15 amino acids long. The CDR3 nucleotides read TGTGCCAGCAGTTGGGAAGGACTCCCAAATTCACCCCTCCACTTT. Translation: CASSWEGLPNSPLHF.

The V gene is TRBV5-1, the J gene TRBJ2-2, with D unresolved. Looked up from germline, CDR1 is SGHRS and CDR2 is YFSETQ. Trimming took 3 bases from V and 0 from J, leaving 9 bases between them. CDR3 length: 15 residues. For the CDR3, the DNA is TGCGCCAGCAGCTGGCGCGCCTCGAACACCGGGGAGCTGTTTTTT. Protein sequence: CASSWRASNTGELFF.

Only a few counts were recorded for this clonotype. The V gene is TRBV12-3 or TRBV12-4, the J gene TRBJ2-7; D uncertain. V lost 6 bases to trimming and J lost 2 bases, with 20 bases between them. The CDR3 totals 16 residues. CDR3 in amino acids: CASSLRQAVPPYEQYF. CDR3 DNA: TGTGCCAGCAGCCTGAGGCAGGCCGTTCCCCCCTACGAGCAGTACTTC.

This chain uses TRBV5-5 with TRBJ1-1; D unresolved. This CDR3 is 14 amino acids long. Germline V gives CDR1 SGHKS, CDR2 YYEKEE (reference sequence). Trimming took 2 bases from V and 8 from J, leaving 16 bases between them. The CDR3 here is CASSFDPGAAEAFF. As DNA, the CDR3 is TGTGCCAGCAGCTTTGATCCGGGCGCAGCCGAAGCTTTCTTT. Filled out from reference TRBV5-5 and TRBJ1-1, the complete variable domain reads DAGVTQSPTHLIKTRGQQVTLRCSPISGHKSVSWYQQVLGQGPQFIFQYYEKEERGRGNFPDRFSARQFPNYSSELNVNALLLGDSALYLCASSFDPGAAEAFFGQGTRLTVV.

This clonotype was observed a few times. CDR3 residues: CASSFWGYEQFF. The CDR3 DNA is TGTGCCAGCAGCTTTTGGGGGTATGAGCAGTTCTTC. This chain uses TRBV5-6 with TRBJ2-1, with D possibly being TRBD1 or TRBD2 (5 bases each). This CDR3 has 12 amino acids. CDR1 SGHDT and CDR2 YYEEEE come from the germline V gene. The germline V and J ends were trimmed by 2 bases and 8 bases, with 8 bases remaining between them.